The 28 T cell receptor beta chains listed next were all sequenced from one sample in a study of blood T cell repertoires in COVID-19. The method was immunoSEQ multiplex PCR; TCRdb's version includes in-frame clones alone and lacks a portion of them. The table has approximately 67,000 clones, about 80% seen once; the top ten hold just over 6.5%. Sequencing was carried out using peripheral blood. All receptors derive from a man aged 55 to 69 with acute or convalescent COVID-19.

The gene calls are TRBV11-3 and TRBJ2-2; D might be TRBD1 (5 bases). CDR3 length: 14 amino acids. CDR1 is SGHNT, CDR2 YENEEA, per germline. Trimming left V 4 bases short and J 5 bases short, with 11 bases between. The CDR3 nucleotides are TGTGCCAGCAGCTCGAAGGGGTATACCGGGGAGCTGTTTTTT. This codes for CASSSKGYTGELFF.

The CDR3 DNA is TGCGCCAGCAGCTTGGGTCAGGGGAATTCACCCCTCCACTTT. It specifies CASSLGQGNSPLHF. The V call is TRBV5-1, the J call TRBJ1-6, with D maybe TRBD1 (6 bases). Germline loops: CDR1 SGHRS, CDR2 YFSETQ. This CDR3 spans 14 amino acids. Trimming shortened V by 0 bases and J by 7 bases, and 8 bases separated the two germline ends.

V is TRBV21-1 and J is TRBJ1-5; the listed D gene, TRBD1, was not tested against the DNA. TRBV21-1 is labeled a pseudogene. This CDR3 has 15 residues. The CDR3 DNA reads TGTGCCAGCAGCGCTCGACAGGCTCAAGGACAGCCCCAGCATTTT. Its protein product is CASSARQAQGQPQHF.

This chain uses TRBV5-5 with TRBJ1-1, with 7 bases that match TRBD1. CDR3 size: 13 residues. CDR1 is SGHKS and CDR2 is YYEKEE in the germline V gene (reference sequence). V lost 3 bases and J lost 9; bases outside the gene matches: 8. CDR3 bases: TGTGCCAGCAGCTCCCTTCGGGACAGAAAAGCTTTCTTT. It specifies CASSSLRDRKAFF.

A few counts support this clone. The CDR3 sequence is CASSQDAGNQPQHF. As DNA, the CDR3 is TGTGCCAGCAGCCAAGATGCAGGGAACCAGCCCCAGCATTTT. This chain uses TRBV3-1 (or the pseudogene TRBV3-2) with TRBJ1-5; a weak D match, TRBD1 (5 bases). CDR1 is LGHDT, CDR2 YNNKEL, per germline (reference sequence). The CDR3 totals 14 residues. The germline V and J ends were trimmed by 0 bases and 7 bases, with 10 bases remaining between them.

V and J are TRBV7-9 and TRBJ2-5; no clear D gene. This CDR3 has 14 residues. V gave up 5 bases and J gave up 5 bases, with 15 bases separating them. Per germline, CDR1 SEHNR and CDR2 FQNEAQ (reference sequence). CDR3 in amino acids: CASSPPVVGETQYF. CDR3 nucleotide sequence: TGTGCCAGCAGCCCCCCTGTGGTCGGGGAGACCCAGTACTTC.

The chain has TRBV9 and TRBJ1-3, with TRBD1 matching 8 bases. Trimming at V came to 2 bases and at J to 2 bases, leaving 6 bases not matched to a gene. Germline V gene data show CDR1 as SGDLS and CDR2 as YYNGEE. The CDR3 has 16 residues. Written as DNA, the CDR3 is TGTGCCAGCAGCGTCGCCAGGGGGCAAGCTGGAAACACCATATATTTT. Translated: CASSVARGQAGNTIYF.

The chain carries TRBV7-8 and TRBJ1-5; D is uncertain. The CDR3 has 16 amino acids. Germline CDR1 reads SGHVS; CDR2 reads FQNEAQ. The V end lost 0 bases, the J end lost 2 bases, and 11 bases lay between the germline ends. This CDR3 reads CASSLAAGIGNQPQHF. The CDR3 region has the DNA TGTGCCAGCAGCTTAGCGGCGGGGATTGGCAATCAGCCCCAGCATTTT.

CDR3 bases: TGTGCCAGCAGCCTACAGGGCCAGAATCAGCCCCAGCATTTT. Its translation is CASSLQGQNQPQHF. The J gene is TRBJ1-5, the V gene TRBV7-2; D is possibly TRBD1 (6 bases). CDR3 length equals 14 residues. V dropped 5 bases and J dropped 4 bases, with 12 bases sitting between them. CDR1 is SGHTA and CDR2 is FQGNSA in the germline V gene.

The CDR3 DNA is TGTGCCAGCAGCTCCCAACTAGCGGGGCTTTCCTACAATGAGCAGTTCTTC. It is translated as CASSSQLAGLSYNEQFF. The chain couples TRBV9 to TRBJ2-1, with TRBD2 identical over 10 bases. The CDR3 is 17 amino acids. Trimming removed 4 bases from V and 1 base from J; junction bases left unmatched: 8. Germline V gene sequence: CDR1 SGDLS, CDR2 YYNGEE. Filled out from reference TRBV9 and TRBJ2-1, the complete variable domain reads DSGVTQTPKHLITATGQRVTLRCSPRSGDLSVYWYQQSLDQGLQFLIQYYNGEERAKGNILERFSAQQFPDLHSELNLSSLELGDSALYFCASSSQLAGLSYNEQFFGPGTRLTVL.

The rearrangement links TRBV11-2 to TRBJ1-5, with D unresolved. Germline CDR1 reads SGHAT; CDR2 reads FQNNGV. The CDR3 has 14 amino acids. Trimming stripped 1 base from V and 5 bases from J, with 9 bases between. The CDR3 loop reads CASSLGDWDQPQHF. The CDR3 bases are TGTGCCAGCAGCTTAGGCGACTGGGATCAGCCCCAGCATTTT. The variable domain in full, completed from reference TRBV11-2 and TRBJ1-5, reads EAGVAQSPRYKIIEKRQSVAFWCNPISGHATLYWYQQILGQGPKLLIQFQNNGVVDDSQLPKDRFSAERLKGVDSTLKIQPAKLEDSAVYLCASSLGDWDQPQHFGDGTRLSIL.

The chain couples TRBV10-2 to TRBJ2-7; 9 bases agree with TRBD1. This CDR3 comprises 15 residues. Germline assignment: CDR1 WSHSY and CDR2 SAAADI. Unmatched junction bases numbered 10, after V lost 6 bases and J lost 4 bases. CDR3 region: CASRLPPGTGYEQYF. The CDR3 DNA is TGCGCCAGCAGACTACCCCCCGGGACAGGGTACGAGCAGTACTTC.

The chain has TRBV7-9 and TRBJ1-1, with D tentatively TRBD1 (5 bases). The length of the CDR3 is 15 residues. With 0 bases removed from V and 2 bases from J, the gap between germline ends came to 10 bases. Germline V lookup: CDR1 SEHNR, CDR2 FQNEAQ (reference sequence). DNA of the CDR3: TGTGCCAGCAGCTTAGCGGCAGGGTACAACACTGAAGCTTTCTTT. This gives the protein CASSLAAGYNTEAFF.

CDR3 nucleotide sequence: TGTGCCAGCAGCTCCGTGACGGGGGGGCCCCGAAATACGCAGTATTTT. Its translation: CASSSVTGGPRNTQYF. The chain combines TRBV7-2 with TRBJ2-3; the match to TRBD2 covers 8 bases. V lost 4 bases, J lost 7 bases, and 13 bases stayed unmatched. The CDR3 covers 16 residues. Germline V CDR1 and CDR2: SGHTA, FQGNSA. Drawing the rest from reference TRBV7-2 and TRBJ2-3, the complete variable domain is GAGVSQSPSNKVTEKGKDVELRCDPISGHTALYWYRQSLGQGLEFLIYFQGNSAPDKSGLPSDRFSAERTGGSVSTLTIQRTQQEDSAVYLCASSSVTGGPRNTQYFGPGTRLTVL.

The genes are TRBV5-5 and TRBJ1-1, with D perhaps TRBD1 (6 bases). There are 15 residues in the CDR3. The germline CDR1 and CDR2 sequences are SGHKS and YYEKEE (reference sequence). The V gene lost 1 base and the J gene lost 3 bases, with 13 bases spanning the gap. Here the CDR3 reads CASSLLQGGYTEAFF. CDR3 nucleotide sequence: TGTGCCAGCAGCTTGTTACAGGGAGGGTACACTGAAGCTTTCTTT.

The CDR3 is CARWGDGNTEAFF. The DNA of the CDR3 is TGTGCCAGGTGGGGAGACGGAAACACTGAAGCTTTCTTT. The chain has TRBV19 and TRBJ1-1; D is unresolved. The CDR3 runs to 13 residues. The germline V and J ends were trimmed by 9 bases and 2 bases, with 13 bases remaining between them. Germline V lookup: CDR1 LNHDA, CDR2 SQIVND (reference sequence).

DNA of the CDR3: TGTGCCAGCAGCCGAGACAGCTATGGCTACACCTTC. Residues: CASSRDSYGYTF. The V gene is TRBV7-9, the J gene TRBJ1-2; a possible D gene is TRBD1 (5 bases). Per the germline V gene, CDR1 is SEHNR and CDR2 is FQNEAQ (reference sequence). Between the trimmed V and J ends, which lost 5 bases and 4 bases, there was a span of 8 bases. The CDR3 is 12 residues long.

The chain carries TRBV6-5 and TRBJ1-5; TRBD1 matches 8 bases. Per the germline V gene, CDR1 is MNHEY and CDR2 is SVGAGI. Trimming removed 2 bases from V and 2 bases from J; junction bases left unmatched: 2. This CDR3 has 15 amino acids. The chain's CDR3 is CASSYGGQGNQPQHF. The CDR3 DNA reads TGTGCCAGCAGTTACGGGGGACAGGGCAATCAGCCCCAGCATTTT.

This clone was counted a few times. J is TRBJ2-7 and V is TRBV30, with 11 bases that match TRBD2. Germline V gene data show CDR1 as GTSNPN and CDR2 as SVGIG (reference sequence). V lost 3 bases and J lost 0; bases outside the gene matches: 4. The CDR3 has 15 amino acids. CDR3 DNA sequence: TGTGCCTGGAGCAGACTAGCGGGGCCCTCCTACGAGCAGTACTTC. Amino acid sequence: CAWSRLAGPSYEQYF.

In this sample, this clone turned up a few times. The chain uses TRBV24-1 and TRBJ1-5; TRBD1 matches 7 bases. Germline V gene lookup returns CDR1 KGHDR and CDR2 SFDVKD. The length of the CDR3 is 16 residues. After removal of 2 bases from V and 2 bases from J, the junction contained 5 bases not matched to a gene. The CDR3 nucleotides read TGTGCCACCAGTGATTCCTCAGGGGGGCGCAATCAGCCCCAGCATTTT. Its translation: CATSDSSGGRNQPQHF.

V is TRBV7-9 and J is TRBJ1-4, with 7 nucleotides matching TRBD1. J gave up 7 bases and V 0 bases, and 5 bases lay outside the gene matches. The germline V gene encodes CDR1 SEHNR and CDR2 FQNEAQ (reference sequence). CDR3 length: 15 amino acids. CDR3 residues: CASSLAKGAGEKLFF. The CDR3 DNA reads TGTGCCAGCAGCTTAGCGAAGGGGGCAGGTGAAAAACTGTTTTTT.

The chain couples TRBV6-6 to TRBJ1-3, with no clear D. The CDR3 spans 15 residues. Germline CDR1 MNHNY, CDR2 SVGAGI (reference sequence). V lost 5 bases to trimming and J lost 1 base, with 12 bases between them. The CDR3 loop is CASSTFSLSGNTIYF. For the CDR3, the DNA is TGTGCCAGCAGTACCTTTAGCCTGTCTGGAAACACCATATATTTT.

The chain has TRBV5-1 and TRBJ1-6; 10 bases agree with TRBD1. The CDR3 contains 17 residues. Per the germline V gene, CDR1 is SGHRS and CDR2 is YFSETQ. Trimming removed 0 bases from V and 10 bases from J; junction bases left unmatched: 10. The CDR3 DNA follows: TGCGCCAGCAGCTTGGGGGCCCAGACAGGGGGCGGCTCACCCCTCCACTTT. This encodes CASSLGAQTGGGSPLHF.

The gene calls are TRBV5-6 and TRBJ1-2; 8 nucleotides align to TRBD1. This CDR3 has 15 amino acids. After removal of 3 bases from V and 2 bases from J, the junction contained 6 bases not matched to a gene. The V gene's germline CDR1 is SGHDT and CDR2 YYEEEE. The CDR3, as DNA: TGTGCCAGCAGCTCGCCGGGACAGGAAAACTATGGCTACACCTTC. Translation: CASSSPGQENYGYTF. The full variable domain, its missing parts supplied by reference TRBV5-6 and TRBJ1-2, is DAGVTQSPTHLIKTRGQQVTLRCSPKSGHDTVSWYQQALGQGPQFIFQYYEEEERQRGNFPDRFSGHQFPNYSSELNVNALLLGDSALYLCASSSPGQENYGYTFGSGTRLTVV.

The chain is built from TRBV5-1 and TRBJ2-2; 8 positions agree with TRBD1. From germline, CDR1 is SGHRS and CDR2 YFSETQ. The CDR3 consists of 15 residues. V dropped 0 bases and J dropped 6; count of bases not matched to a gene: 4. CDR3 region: CASSLAQQGAGELFF. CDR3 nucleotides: TGCGCCAGCAGCTTGGCCCAACAGGGGGCCGGGGAGCTGTTTTTT.

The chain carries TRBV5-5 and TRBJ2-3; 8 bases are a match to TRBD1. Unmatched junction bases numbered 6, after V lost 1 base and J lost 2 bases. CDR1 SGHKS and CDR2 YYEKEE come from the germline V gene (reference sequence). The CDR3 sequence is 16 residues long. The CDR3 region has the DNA TGTGCCAGCAGCTTGTCGAGGACAGGGAACACAGATACGCAGTATTTT. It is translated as CASSLSRTGNTDTQYF.

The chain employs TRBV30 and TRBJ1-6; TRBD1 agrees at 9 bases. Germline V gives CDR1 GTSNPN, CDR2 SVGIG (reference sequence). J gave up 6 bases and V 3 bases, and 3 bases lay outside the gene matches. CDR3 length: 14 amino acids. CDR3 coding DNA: TGTGCCTGGAGGCGGGACAGGGCTAATTCACCCCTCCACTTT. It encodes CAWRRDRANSPLHF.

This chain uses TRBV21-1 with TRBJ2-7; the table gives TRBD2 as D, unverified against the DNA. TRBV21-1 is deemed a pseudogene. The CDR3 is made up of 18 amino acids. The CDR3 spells CASTKTGLAGEKFYEQYV. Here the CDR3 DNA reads TGTGCCAGCACCAAAACGGGACTAGCGGGCGAAAAATTCTACGAGCAGTACGTC.